The 10 T cell receptor beta chains in this list originate from one sample, sequenced in a study of shared clonotypes between healthy human individuals. Assay used: immunoSEQ multiplex PCR; TCRdb lists only in-frame clones, some missing. The sample has some 2.3 million clones, over 85% seen once. Sequencing input: naive CD4+ T cells from PBMCs. Subset: CD45RA+ positively selected. The receptors originated from a man between 18 and 29 years old in good health. Some clones in this sample may be carry-over from other donors' samples.

The chain employs TRBV27 and TRBJ2-6; 11 positions match TRBD1. Unmatched junction bases numbered 15, after V lost 1 base and J lost 1 base. Germline CDR1 reads MNHEY; CDR2 reads SMNVEV (reference sequence). The CDR3 runs to 22 residues. The CDR3 sequence is CASSLWSRLRGTGGSGANVLTF. CDR3 sequence (DNA): TGTGCCAGCAGTTTATGGTCCCGCCTTAGGGGGACAGGGGGATCTGGGGCCAACGTCCTGACTTTC.

V gene TRBV19 combines with J gene TRBJ2-1; the match to TRBD1 covers 10 bases. The V gene end was trimmed by 6 bases and the J gene end by 3 bases; junction bases not matched to a gene: 8. Germline CDR1 is LNHDA and CDR2 is SQIVND (reference sequence). This CDR3 comprises 16 residues. This chain's CDR3 is CASSRTGGRVYNEQFF. The CDR3, as DNA: TGTGCCAGTAGCCGGACAGGGGGACGAGTCTACAATGAGCAGTTCTTC.

The CDR3 loop reads CASSQGTGRNTQYF. The CDR3 nucleotides read TGTGCCAGCAGCCAAGGGACTGGGAGAAATACGCAGTATTTT. The chain couples TRBV4-2 to TRBJ2-3; possible D gene TRBD2, 5 bases. Trimming took off 1 base at V and 7 bases at J, with 12 bases between the two ends. The V gene's germline CDR1 is LGHNA and CDR2 YNFKEQ. The CDR3 is made up of 14 amino acids.

This rearrangement joins TRBV28 to TRBJ2-7; 9 bases line up with TRBD2. The CDR3 length is 16 residues. The germline CDR1 and CDR2 sequences are MDHEN and SYDVKM. Trimming at V came to 5 bases and at J to 3 bases, leaving 11 bases not matched to a gene. The CDR3 reads CASSPGGTSRDYEQYF. DNA of the CDR3: TGTGCCAGCAGTCCCGGGGGGACTAGCAGAGACTACGAGCAGTACTTC.

The gene calls are TRBV29-1 and TRBJ2-3; possible D gene TRBD1, 6 bases. Germline CDR1 is SQVTM and CDR2 is ANQGSEA. The CDR3 sequence is 15 residues long. Trimming cost V 7 bases and J 1 base, with 18 bases left between them. This chain's CDR3 is CSARRGGLGTDTQYF. The CDR3 DNA follows: TGCAGCGCACGACGAGGGGGTTTGGGCACAGATACGCAGTATTTT.

Points on this clone: The same CDR3 arises from other DNA sequences in this sample as well. V gene TRBV7-2 combines with J gene TRBJ2-5, with no clear D. This CDR3 region has 14 residues. Germline V lookup: CDR1 SGHTA, CDR2 FQGNSA. The V end was cut by 1 base, the J end by 4 bases, with 10 bases between. The DNA of the CDR3 is TGTGCCAGCAGCTTAGGGACGGTCCCAGAGACCCAGTACTTC. Translation: CASSLGTVPETQYF.

About this clone: In the same sample, other DNA sequences code for this CDR3. The J gene is TRBJ2-7, the V gene TRBV6-6, with 14 bases that match TRBD2. The germline V gene encodes CDR1 MNHNY and CDR2 SVGAGI (reference sequence). The junction had 1 base not matched to a gene; V was cut back by 6 bases and J by 3 bases. The CDR3 covers 14 residues. The CDR3 DNA sequence: TGTGCCAGCAGGGGGACTAGCGGGAGCTACGAGCAGTACTTC. This codes for CASRGTSGSYEQYF.

The chain uses TRBV5-4 and TRBJ2-7, with 10 bases fitting TRBD2. The CDR3 covers 14 residues. The V and J ends lost 6 bases and 5 bases, in that order; junction bases with no gene match: 8. Germline-derived CDR1 and CDR2 are SGHNT and YYREEE (reference sequence). In DNA, the CDR3 is TGTGCCAGCAACCGAGCGGGAGGGCCCAACGAGCAGTACTTC. It codes for CASNRAGGPNEQYF.

As DNA, the CDR3 is TGTGCCAGCAGAGACTACCGCGATACGCAGTATTTT. The encoded protein is CASRDYRDTQYF. The chain uses TRBV28 and TRBJ2-3, with a weak D call TRBD2 (5 bases). Germline CDR1 MDHEN, CDR2 SYDVKM. This CDR3 has 12 amino acids. Trimming stripped 6 bases from V and 6 bases from J, with 10 bases between. Full variable domain (outside the CDR3, taken from reference TRBV28 and TRBJ2-3): DVKVTQSSRYLVKRTGEKVFLECVQDMDHENMFWYRQDPGLGLRLIYFSYDVKMKEKGDIPEGYSVSREKKERFSLILESASTNQTSMYLCASRDYRDTQYFGPGTRLTVL.

This chain joins TRBV10-3 and TRBJ1-3, with D possibly matching TRBD1 (5 bases). CDR3 length: 14 residues. V was cut by 10 bases and J by 4 bases, with 17 bases left in between. From germline, CDR1 is ENHRY and CDR2 SYGVKD. The CDR3 here is CATLRDAAGNTIYF. The CDR3 region has the DNA TGTGCCACCCTGAGGGACGCAGCAGGAAACACCATATATTTT.